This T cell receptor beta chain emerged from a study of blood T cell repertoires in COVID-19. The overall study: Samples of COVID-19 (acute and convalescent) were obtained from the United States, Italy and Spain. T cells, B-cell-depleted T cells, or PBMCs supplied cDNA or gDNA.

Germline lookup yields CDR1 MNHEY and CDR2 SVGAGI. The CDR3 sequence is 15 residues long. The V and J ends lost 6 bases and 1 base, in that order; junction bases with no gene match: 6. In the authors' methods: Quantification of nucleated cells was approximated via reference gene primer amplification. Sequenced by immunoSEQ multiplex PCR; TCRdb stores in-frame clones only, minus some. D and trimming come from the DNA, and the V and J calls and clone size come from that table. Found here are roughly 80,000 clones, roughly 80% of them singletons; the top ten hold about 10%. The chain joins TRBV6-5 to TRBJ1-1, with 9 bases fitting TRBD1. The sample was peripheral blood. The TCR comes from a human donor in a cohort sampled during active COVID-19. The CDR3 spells CASRGQGIQNTEAFF. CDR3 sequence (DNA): TGTGCCAGCAGGGGACAGGGAATTCAGAACACTGAAGCTTTCTTT.